The TCR beta chain described here comes from a study of blood T cell repertoires in COVID-19. On the study more broadly: Material from acute and convalescent COVID-19 was sourced from the United States, Italy and Spain.

The germline V gene has CDR1 LGHDT and CDR2 YNNKEL (reference sequence). This CDR3 spans 13 amino acids. J lost 7 bases, V lost 0 bases, and 3 bases had no gene match. Sequencing used immunoSEQ multiplex PCR; TCRdb keeps in-frame clones, though not all of them. The repertoire consists of under 400,000 clones, with approximately 87% occurring once and the leading ten covering about 9.4%. The sample holds one count of this clone. The rearrangement uses TRBV3-1 (or the pseudogene TRBV3-2) and TRBJ2-7, with 7 bases fitting TRBD2. Sequencing input: peripheral blood. The receptor's source is a woman under 40 with COVID-19, enrolled during active disease. CDR3 amino acids: CASSQEAGLEQYF. In nucleotides, the CDR3 is TGTGCCAGCAGCCAAGAAGCGGGGCTAGAGCAGTACTTC.